The 17 T cell receptor beta chains below all came from one sample that was sequenced in a study of a mutant IDH1 vaccine in newly diagnosed glioma. Antigen specificity for these receptors is unknown. Generated by immunoSEQ multiplex PCR, the TCRdb table keeps only in-frame clones and is missing some. The repertoire holds almost 85,000 clones, approximately 85% seen once, with 2% to 2.5% in the top ten. Noted time point: week 23, last vaccination. Vaccination used 300 ug of mutant IDH1 20-mer peptide per dose, with topical imiquimod. The sample in question was PBMCs, obtained from a glioma patient whose treatment included an IDH1 peptide vaccine. Source of these receptors: a man between 25 and 39 years old with glioma. Some clones in this sample may be carry-over from other donors' samples.

There are a few counts of this clone. The chain recombines TRBV2 with TRBJ1-1; D may be TRBD1 (6 bases). Germline CDR1 is SNHLY and CDR2 is FYNNEI. The ends were cut back, 6 bases at V and 0 bases at J, with 17 bases in the middle. The CDR3 sequence is 16 residues long. The CDR3 loop is CASSVPQGKMNTEAFF. As DNA, the CDR3 is TGTGCCAGCAGCGTCCCCCAGGGGAAGATGAACACTGAAGCTTTCTTT.

In this sample, this clone turned up once. The chain combines TRBV11-2 with TRBJ2-7; D unresolved. Germline lookup yields CDR1 SGHAT and CDR2 FQNNGV. This CDR3 is built from 11 residues. V lost 4 bases, J lost 6 bases, and 7 bases lay in between. The CDR3, as DNA: TGTGCCAGCAGCTCACAGCTCGAGCAGTACTTC. Its translation: CASSSQLEQYF. Variable domain in full (rest from reference TRBV11-2 and TRBJ2-7): EAGVAQSPRYKIIEKRQSVAFWCNPISGHATLYWYQQILGQGPKLLIQFQNNGVVDDSQLPKDRFSAERLKGVDSTLKIQPAKLEDSAVYLCASSSQLEQYFGPGTRLTVT.

The chain is built from TRBV5-1 and TRBJ2-5; TRBD1 is a possible D gene (5 bases). Germline CDR1 reads SGHRS; CDR2 reads YFSETQ. The ends were cut back, 2 bases at V and 0 bases at J, with 11 bases in the middle. The CDR3 length is 15 residues. CDR3 protein: CASSFSPGNQETQYF. CDR3 coding DNA: TGCGCCAGCAGCTTTTCCCCAGGGAACCAAGAGACCCAGTACTTC.

Here the CDR3 DNA reads TGTGCCATCGGGGGGGGCGGAGATGGCTACACCTTC. It is translated as CAIGGGGDGYTF. The J gene is TRBJ1-2, the V gene TRBV28; perhaps TRBD1 as D (6 bases). CDR3 size: 12 residues. The germline V and J ends were trimmed by 10 bases and 6 bases, with 15 bases remaining between them. CDR1 is MDHEN, CDR2 SYDVKM, per germline.

This sequence joins TRBV28 and TRBJ1-4; D is unclear. The V and J ends lost 3 bases and 3 bases respectively, with 11 bases between them. The germline CDR1 and CDR2 sequences are MDHEN and SYDVKM. The CDR3 runs to 15 residues. CDR3 amino acids: CASSLIVQPNEKLFF. The CDR3 DNA follows: TGTGCCAGCAGTTTGATCGTCCAGCCTAATGAAAAACTGTTTTTT.

The rearrangement links TRBV28 to TRBJ1-2; D is ambiguous. This CDR3 region has 15 residues. V dropped 2 bases and J dropped 5 bases, with 15 bases sitting between them. The V gene's germline CDR1 is MDHEN and CDR2 SYDVKM. CDR3 amino acids: CASSLLTGDYYGYTF. As DNA, the CDR3 is TGTGCCAGCAGTTTACTGACCGGGGATTATTATGGCTACACCTTC.

The rearrangement uses TRBV28 and TRBJ2-3; 7 bases fit TRBD2. Germline V gene data show CDR1 as MDHEN and CDR2 as SYDVKM. The V gene end was trimmed by 1 base and the J gene end by 2 bases; junction bases not matched to a gene: 3. The CDR3 extends over 15 amino acids. CDR3: CASSLSSGSTDTQYF. As DNA, the CDR3 is TGTGCCAGCAGTTTATCTAGCGGCTCCACAGATACGCAGTATTTT.

This chain connects TRBV6-6 to TRBJ1-5; D remains unclear. This CDR3 has 15 residues. CDR1 and CDR2 (germline): MNHNY, SVGAGI (reference sequence). Trimming pared 0 bases from V and 2 bases from J, leaving 8 bases between. The chain's CDR3 is CASSYSLSGNQPQHF. The CDR3 DNA reads TGTGCCAGCAGTTACTCATTATCGGGCAATCAGCCCCAGCATTTT.

The V and J genes are TRBV6-5 and TRBJ1-2; D is unclear. The V and J ends lost 5 bases and 0 bases respectively, with 13 bases between them. The germline CDR1 and CDR2 sequences are MNHEY and SVGAGI. The CDR3 contains 15 residues. The CDR3 coding sequence is TGTGCCAGCAGTGGCCTCGGGGAAGCTAACTATGGCTACACCTTC. This sequence encodes CASSGLGEANYGYTF.

This chain links TRBV28 with TRBJ2-1, with D perhaps being TRBD1 or TRBD2 (5 bases each). The V gene's germline CDR1 is MDHEN and CDR2 SYDVKM. The CDR3 runs to 14 residues. Trimming removed 3 bases from V and 4 bases from J, with 10 bases in between. The CDR3 loop is CASSLLGEYNEQFF. In DNA, the CDR3 is TGTGCCAGCAGTTTGTTGGGGGAGTACAATGAGCAGTTCTTC. Looking up the rest from reference TRBV28 and TRBJ2-1 gives the full variable domain: DVKVTQSSRYLVKRTGEKVFLECVQDMDHENMFWYRQDPGLGLRLIYFSYDVKMKEKGDIPEGYSVSREKKERFSLILESASTNQTSMYLCASSLLGEYNEQFFGPGTRLTVL.

This clone was detected once. This sequence joins TRBV5-1 and TRBJ2-5, with D tentatively TRBD2 (5 bases). The CDR3 is 13 residues long. The germline gives CDR1 SGHRS, CDR2 YFSETQ. V lost 3 bases, J lost 5 bases, and 11 bases lay in between. CDR3 sequence: CASSWLARETQYF. The CDR3 nucleotides are TGCGCCAGCAGCTGGCTAGCTAGGGAGACCCAGTACTTC.

Only a few counts were recorded for this clone. The rearrangement uses TRBV11-2 and TRBJ2-7; D may be TRBD1 (5 bases). With 3 bases removed from V and 5 bases from J, the gap between germline ends came to 8 bases. The CDR3 contains 12 residues. Germline V gene data show CDR1 as SGHAT and CDR2 as FQNNGV. The CDR3 DNA sequence: TGTGCCAGCAGCTTCAGGGCCCACGAGCAGTACTTC. Translation gives CASSFRAHEQYF.

The chain links TRBV7-2 to TRBJ1-1; the match to TRBD1 covers 11 bases. The germline CDR1 and CDR2 sequences are SGHTA and FQGNSA. The CDR3 extends over 16 amino acids. The V gene end was trimmed by 6 bases and the J gene end by 3 bases; junction bases not matched to a gene: 9. The CDR3 sequence is CASRPVGTGGYTEAFF. The CDR3 DNA reads as TGTGCCAGCAGACCCGTGGGGACAGGGGGGTACACTGAAGCTTTCTTT. Full variable domain (remainder filled in from reference TRBV7-2 and TRBJ1-1): GAGVSQSPSNKVTEKGKDVELRCDPISGHTALYWYRQSLGQGLEFLIYFQGNSAPDKSGLPSDRFSAERTGGSVSTLTIQRTQQEDSAVYLCASRPVGTGGYTEAFFGQGTRLTVV.

The chain combines TRBV5-1 with TRBJ2-4; TRBD1 is a possible D gene (5 bases). V was shortened by 6 bases and J by 8 bases, with 18 bases between the two germline ends. The CDR3 contains 14 residues. Per the germline V gene, CDR1 is SGHRS and CDR2 is YFSETQ. CDR3 sequence (DNA): TGCGCCAGCACCCTGGGCTCAGGGATGGACATTCAGTACTTC. Encoded protein: CASTLGSGMDIQYF.

The CDR3 loop is CASTPGSLGADTQYF. In DNA, the CDR3 is TGTGCCAGCACCCCTGGGAGCCTGGGGGCAGATACGCAGTATTTT. The chain employs TRBV6-5 and TRBJ2-3, with D perhaps assigned TRBD1 or TRBD2 (5 bases each). V dropped 7 bases and J dropped 4 bases, with 18 bases sitting between them. This CDR3 is 15 amino acids long. Per the germline V gene, CDR1 is MNHEY and CDR2 is SVGAGI.

The chain joins TRBV6-5 to TRBJ2-3; possible D gene TRBD2, 5 bases. V lost 2 bases to trimming and J lost 0 bases, with 12 bases between them. The CDR3 has 16 amino acids. Germline V gives CDR1 MNHEY, CDR2 SVGAGI. The CDR3 DNA follows: TGTGCCAGCAGTTACAAGGGAGTGGGAAGCACAGATACGCAGTATTTT. Residues: CASSYKGVGSTDTQYF.

This clone was seen only a few times. J is TRBJ1-1 and V is TRBV7-9; a weak D match, TRBD1 (6 bases). Germline values: CDR1 SEHNR, CDR2 FQNEAQ (reference sequence). V lost 5 bases, J lost 11 bases, and 12 bases lay in between. CDR3 size: 11 residues. The CDR3 nucleotides read TGTGCCAGCAGCCCGGGGGCGGAGGCTTTCTTT. Protein sequence: CASSPGAEAFF.